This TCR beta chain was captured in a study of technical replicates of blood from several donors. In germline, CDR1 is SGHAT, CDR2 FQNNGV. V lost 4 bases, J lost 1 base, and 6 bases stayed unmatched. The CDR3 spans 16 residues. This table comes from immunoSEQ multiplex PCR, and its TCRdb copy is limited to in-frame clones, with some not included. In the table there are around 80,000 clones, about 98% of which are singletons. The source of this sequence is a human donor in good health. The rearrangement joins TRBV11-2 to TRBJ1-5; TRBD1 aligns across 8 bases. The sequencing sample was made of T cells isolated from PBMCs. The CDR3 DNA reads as TGTGCCAGCAGCTCTACAGGGGGAAGGAGCAATCAGCCCCAGCATTTT. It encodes CASSSTGGRSNQPQHF.